The 30 T cell receptor beta chains given below trace back to one sample, sequenced in a study of shared clonotypes between healthy human individuals. TCRdb keeps only in-frame clones here, not all; method: immunoSEQ multiplex PCR. The repertoire holds some 1.1 million clones, with about 72% as singletons. Sequencing used memory CD4+ T cells from PBMCs. The sample's subset: CD45RA-negative fraction. Every receptor here comes from a young man in good health. Some clones in this sample may be carry-over from other donors' samples.

Of note for this clone: This CDR3 is also generated by other DNA sequences in the sample. The chain carries TRBV7-2 and TRBJ1-2; D is undetermined. Trimming pared 5 bases from V and 7 bases from J, leaving 11 bases between. There are 12 residues in the CDR3. The germline V gene has CDR1 SGHTA and CDR2 FQGNSA. The CDR3 is CASSPDRVGYTF. DNA for the CDR3: TGTGCCAGCAGCCCGGACCGGGTTGGCTACACCTTC.

There are many counts of this clone. This chain links TRBV25-1 with TRBJ2-7, with a weak D call TRBD2 (5 bases). Germline loops: CDR1 MGHDK, CDR2 SYGVNS. The CDR3 contains 12 residues. Deletions cut 5 bases from V and 7 bases from J, with 12 bases between. This chain's CDR3 is CASSPWEREQYF. In DNA, the CDR3 is TGTGCCAGCAGTCCATGGGAGCGAGAGCAGTACTTC.

The CDR3, as DNA: TGTGCCAGCAGCTCGTCTCGCGGGGGAATTGAGGCCAATCAGCCCCAGCATTTT. Amino acid sequence: CASSSSRGGIEANQPQHF. The chain combines TRBV7-9 with TRBJ1-5; D may be TRBD1 (5 bases). Germline CDR1 and CDR2: SEHNR and FQNEAQ (reference sequence). The length of the CDR3 is 18 residues. V dropped 4 bases and J dropped 3 bases, with 22 bases sitting between them. The full variable domain, its missing parts supplied by reference TRBV7-9 and TRBJ1-5, is DTGVSQNPRHKITKRGQNVTFRCDPISEHNRLYWYRQTLGQGPEFLTYFQNEAQLEKSRLLSDRFSAERPKGSFSTLEIQRTEQGDSAMYLCASSSSRGGIEANQPQHFGDGTRLSIL.

The J gene is TRBJ2-7, the V gene TRBV6-1; D is possibly TRBD1 (6 bases). Germline CDR1 MNHNS, CDR2 SASEGT. The V end lost 0 bases, the J end lost 3 bases, and 9 bases lay between the germline ends. The CDR3 runs to 14 residues. The CDR3 loop reads CASSEAGRGYEQYF. The CDR3 DNA reads as TGTGCCAGCAGTGAAGCCGGCAGGGGCTACGAGCAGTACTTC.

Comments on this clone: The same CDR3 is also encoded by other DNA sequences in this sample. V and J are TRBV7-9 and TRBJ2-1; D gene uncertain. CDR3 length: 13 amino acids. In germline, CDR1 is SEHNR, CDR2 FQNEAQ (reference sequence). Trimming left V 1 base short and J 4 bases short, with 5 bases between. The CDR3, as DNA: TGTGCCAGCAGCTTAGGACGGTACAATGAGCAGTTCTTC. It codes for CASSLGRYNEQFF.

V and J are TRBV5-1 and TRBJ1-4; no firm D call. The CDR3 extends over 17 amino acids. Trimming took 0 bases from V and 8 from J, leaving 20 bases between them. The V gene's germline CDR1 is SGHRS and CDR2 YFSETQ. CDR3 coding DNA: TGCGCCAGCAGCTTGGTTGGCGGGTTCCGAACTCGGGAAAAACTGTTTTTT. Amino acid sequence: CASSLVGGFRTREKLFF.

This clone is a singleton in its sample. The rearrangement uses TRBV5-1 and TRBJ2-3; D is unclear. Trimming took off 4 bases at V and 0 bases at J, with 12 bases between the two ends. This CDR3 has 15 amino acids. CDR1 and CDR2 from the germline V gene are SGHRS and YFSETQ. CDR3 residues: CASSPRMDSTDTQYF. The CDR3, as DNA: TGCGCCAGCAGCCCGAGGATGGATAGCACAGATACGCAGTATTTT.

The chain carries TRBV6-1 and TRBJ1-5; TRBD1 might be the D (6 bases). CDR1 is MNHNS, CDR2 SASEGT, per germline. V was trimmed by 6 bases and J by 4 bases, leaving 16 bases between them. The CDR3 consists of 15 residues. The CDR3 sequence is CASRQLDSHNQPQHF. For the CDR3, the DNA is TGTGCCAGCAGGCAACTGGACAGCCATAATCAGCCCCAGCATTTT.

This sequence joins TRBV6-6 and TRBJ2-5; D unresolved. The V gene lost 8 bases and the J gene lost 2 bases, with 9 bases spanning the gap. From germline, CDR1 is MNHNY and CDR2 SVGAGI (reference sequence). The CDR3 length is 12 residues. Here the CDR3 DNA reads TGTGCCAGCCGGACGACTCAAGAGACCCAGTACTTC. Translation: CASRTTQETQYF.

V gene TRBV15 combines with J gene TRBJ2-7; the match to TRBD2 covers 10 bases. Germline V gene sequence: CDR1 LNHNV, CDR2 YYDKDF (reference sequence). Unmatched junction bases numbered 23, after V lost 6 bases and J lost 6 bases. The CDR3 extends over 19 amino acids. The CDR3 DNA reads TGTGCCACCAGGGCTGAACAAGCGGGAGGGTCGTCGGGGAGTGTCGAGCAGTACTTC. Protein product: CATRAEQAGGSSGSVEQYF. Combining the CDR3 with reference TRBV15 and TRBJ2-7 gives the whole variable domain DAMVIQNPRYQVTQFGKPVTLSCSQTLNHNVMYWYQQKSSQAPKLLFHYYDKDFNNEADTPDNFQSRRPNTSFCFLDIRSPGLGDTAMYLCATRAEQAGGSSGSVEQYFGPGTRLTVT.

The chain is built from TRBV6-1 and TRBJ2-7; TRBD1 matches at 7 bases. Losses at the gene ends were 7 bases for V and 6 bases for J; bases not matched to a gene: 9. The CDR3 has 13 residues. Looked up from germline, CDR1 is MNHNS and CDR2 is SASEGT. CDR3 region: CASKDRQGGEQYF. CDR3 in DNA: TGTGCCAGCAAGGACAGACAGGGTGGCGAGCAGTACTTC.

This chain connects TRBV4-3 to TRBJ2-3; D is undetermined. Deletions cut 1 base from V and 5 bases from J, with 13 bases between. This CDR3 region has 15 residues. Looked up from germline, CDR1 is LGHNA and CDR2 is YSLEER. The CDR3 sequence is CASSQVGVALDTQYF. The CDR3, as DNA: TGCGCCAGCAGCCAAGTTGGCGTGGCCCTAGATACGCAGTATTTT.

The chain couples TRBV19 to TRBJ1-2, with TRBD1 matching 7 bases. With 5 bases clipped from V and 9 bases from J, the junction kept 6 bases outside the gene matches. Germline CDR1 is LNHDA and CDR2 is SQIVND (reference sequence). The CDR3 contains 12 residues. CDR3 sequence reads: CASSAQGPRYTF. In DNA form, the CDR3 reads TGTGCCAGTAGTGCACAGGGGCCCCGCTACACCTTC.

Concerning this clone itself: Additional DNA sequences in this sample encode the identical CDR3. This chain connects TRBV5-1 to TRBJ2-7, with D tentatively TRBD2 (5 bases). Trimming pared 0 bases from V and 2 bases from J, leaving 12 bases between. From germline, CDR1 is SGHRS and CDR2 YFSETQ. The CDR3 covers 15 residues. CDR3 nucleotide sequence: TGCGCCAGCAGCTTGGGCCGGACTGGGACCTACGAGCAGTACTTC. This gives the protein CASSLGRTGTYEQYF.

The chain is built from TRBV29-1 and TRBJ2-3, with TRBD2 as a possible D gene (6 bases). V was shortened by 1 base and J by 0 bases, with 14 bases between the two germline ends. This CDR3 is built from 16 residues. The germline V gene has CDR1 SQVTM and CDR2 ANQGSEA. CDR3 protein: CSVEGSGSTSTDTQYF. CDR3 in DNA: TGCAGCGTTGAAGGTAGCGGAAGTACTAGCACAGATACGCAGTATTTT.

V gene TRBV7-3 combines with J gene TRBJ2-1; 9 bases align to TRBD2. This CDR3 is 15 amino acids long. After removal of 5 bases from V and 4 bases from J, the junction contained 6 bases not matched to a gene. Germline loops: CDR1 SGHTA, CDR2 FQGTGA. The CDR3: CASSLSSGGYNEQFF. The CDR3, as DNA: TGTGCCAGCAGCCTAAGTAGCGGGGGATACAATGAGCAGTTCTTC.

With respect to this clone: The sample carries other DNA sequences with the same CDR3. The chain couples TRBV7-9 to TRBJ2-3; D uncertain. Germline V gene lookup returns CDR1 SEHNR and CDR2 FQNEAQ (reference sequence). The CDR3 totals 12 residues. Between the trimmed V and J ends, which lost 1 base and 5 bases, there was a span of 4 bases. CDR3 region: CASSLVGDTQYF. CDR3 coding DNA: TGTGCCAGCAGCTTAGTTGGAGATACGCAGTATTTT.

The CDR3 bases are TGCGCCAGCAGCTTGGATTCTAGCGGGAGTATTGAGCAGTTCTTC. This encodes CASSLDSSGSIEQFF. This chain uses TRBV5-1 with TRBJ2-1; TRBD2 matches at 10 bases. Germline-derived CDR1 and CDR2 are SGHRS and YFSETQ. CDR3 size: 15 residues. J gave up 9 bases and V 0 bases, and 6 bases lay outside the gene matches.

The chain uses TRBV7-2 and TRBJ2-7; TRBD2 matches 9 bases. Germline V CDR1 and CDR2: SGHTA, FQGNSA. The CDR3 loop spans 14 amino acids. The J segment lost 5 bases and the V segment lost 1 base, leaving 3 bases of the junction unmatched. The CDR3 coding sequence is TGTGCCAGCAGCTTAGGGACTAGCGTCGACGAGCAGTACTTC. It translates to CASSLGTSVDEQYF. Drawing the rest from reference TRBV7-2 and TRBJ2-7, the complete variable domain is GAGVSQSPSNKVTEKGKDVELRCDPISGHTALYWYRQSLGQGLEFLIYFQGNSAPDKSGLPSDRFSAERTGGSVSTLTIQRTQQEDSAVYLCASSLGTSVDEQYFGPGTRLTVT.

V gene TRBV18 combines with J gene TRBJ1-6, with D unresolved. V was cut by 2 bases and J by 6 bases, with 17 bases left in between. Germline CDR1 and CDR2: KGHSH and LQKENI. The CDR3 runs 17 residues. The CDR3 sequence: CASSPSEQDGVNSPLHF. For the CDR3, the DNA is TGTGCCAGCTCACCATCAGAACAAGATGGGGTTAATTCACCCCTCCACTTT.

This clone has a handful of counts. The V and J genes are TRBV5-1 and TRBJ2-2; D remains ambiguous. The CDR3 consists of 14 residues. V lost 0 bases and J lost 6, with 9 bases in between. CDR1 is SGHRS and CDR2 is YFSETQ in the germline V gene. The CDR3 loop reads CASSLGTGAGELFF. Here the CDR3 DNA reads TGCGCCAGCAGCTTGGGAACTGGAGCCGGGGAGCTGTTTTTT.

CDR3 in amino acids: CASSAGRANTGELFF. In DNA, the CDR3 is TGTGCCAGCAGCGCGGGACGTGCGAACACCGGGGAGCTGTTTTTT. This chain links TRBV7-3 with TRBJ2-2; perhaps TRBD2 as D (6 bases). CDR1 and CDR2 (germline): SGHTA, FQGTGA. The CDR3 is made up of 15 amino acids. V was trimmed by 5 bases and J by 0 bases, leaving 10 bases between them. Complete variable domain (other parts from reference TRBV7-3 and TRBJ2-2): GAGVSQTPSNKVTEKGKYVELRCDPISGHTALYWYRQSLGQGPEFLIYFQGTGAADDSGLPNDRFFAVRPEGSVSTLKIQRTERGDSAVYLCASSAGRANTGELFFGEGSRLTVL.

This clone has a single count. The CDR3 DNA follows: TGTGCCAGCAGCCCGGGAGTCAATTTGAACTATGGCTACACCTTC. As protein: CASSPGVNLNYGYTF. This chain links TRBV5-5 with TRBJ1-2; D not resolved. V dropped 4 bases and J dropped 2 bases, with 15 bases sitting between them. The CDR3 is 15 residues long. Germline V CDR1 and CDR2: SGHKS, YYEKEE (reference sequence).

The chain recombines TRBV27 with TRBJ2-7; tentatively, D is TRBD2 (6 bases). Germline V gives CDR1 MNHEY, CDR2 SMNVEV (reference sequence). The CDR3 covers 17 residues. Trimming took off 1 base at V and 5 bases at J, with 21 bases between the two ends. The CDR3 DNA reads TGTGCCAGCAGTTTATTTGGCTTAAAAGGGCCGGGGGACGAGCAGTACTTC. Its protein product is CASSLFGLKGPGDEQYF.

This rearrangement joins TRBV14 to TRBJ2-1; maybe TRBD2 (6 bases). This CDR3 is 13 amino acids long. CDR1 is SGHDN, CDR2 FVKESK, per germline. With 1 base removed from V and 15 bases from J, the gap between germline ends came to 16 bases. CDR3 in amino acids: CASSQVLPGVPFF. In nucleotides, the CDR3 is TGTGCCAGCAGCCAAGTTCTTCCGGGAGTGCCGTTCTTC.

The chain is built from TRBV2 and TRBJ1-3; D gene uncertain. The ends were cut back, 4 bases at V and 0 bases at J, with 7 bases in the middle. The length of the CDR3 is 14 residues. In germline, CDR1 is SNHLY, CDR2 FYNNEI. The CDR3 loop reads CASSVGISGNTIYF. In DNA form, the CDR3 reads TGTGCCAGCAGTGTGGGGATCTCTGGAAACACCATATATTTT. The full variable domain, its missing parts supplied by reference TRBV2 and TRBJ1-3, is EPEVTQTPSHQVTQMGQEVILRCVPISNHLYFYWYRQILGQKVEFLVSFYNNEISEKSEIFDDQFSVERPDGSNFTLKIRSTKLEDSAMYFCASSVGISGNTIYFGEGSWLTVV.

V usage is TRBV6-5 and J usage is TRBJ2-5; the D call may be TRBD1 or TRBD2 (7 bases each). Trimming pared 8 bases from V and 5 bases from J, leaving 21 bases between. The CDR3 is 15 residues long. Germline CDR1 and CDR2: MNHEY and SVGAGI. This CDR3 reads CASCLGGARGETQYF. CDR3 nucleotides: TGTGCCAGCTGCCTGGGAGGGGCCAGGGGGGAGACCCAGTACTTC.

The V call is TRBV28, the J call TRBJ1-2; 9 nucleotides align to TRBD1. The CDR3 covers 13 residues. Germline values: CDR1 MDHEN, CDR2 SYDVKM. Trimming took 5 bases from V and 4 from J; bases not matched to a gene: 2. This CDR3 is CASSDRGAYGYTF. In DNA, the CDR3 is TGTGCCAGCAGTGACAGGGGGGCCTATGGCTACACCTTC.

This clone came up a few times. The genes are TRBV11-3 and TRBJ1-1; the match to TRBD1 covers 8 bases. The germline CDR1 and CDR2 sequences are SGHNT and YENEEA. V was clipped by 4 bases and J by 5 bases; unmatched bases: 6. The CDR3 consists of 14 residues. CDR3 nucleotide sequence: TGTGCCAGCAGCTCCGGACAGGGAGGTACTGAAGCTTTCTTT. This translates into CASSSGQGGTEAFF. Drawing the rest from reference TRBV11-3 and TRBJ1-1, the complete variable domain is EAGVVQSPRYKIIEKKQPVAFWCNPISGHNTLYWYLQNLGQGPELLIRYENEEAVDDSQLPKDRFSAERLKGVDSTLKIQPAELGDSAVYLCASSSGQGGTEAFFGQGTRLTVV.

This clone was recorded a few times. The chain uses TRBV28 and TRBJ1-1, with 9 bases fitting TRBD1. V lost 6 bases to trimming and J lost 12 bases; unmatched junction nucleotides: 8. The CDR3 runs 12 residues. Germline V gives CDR1 MDHEN, CDR2 SYDVKM. The CDR3 reads CASRSGQGKPFF. The CDR3 DNA reads TGTGCCAGCAGGTCGGGACAGGGTAAGCCTTTCTTT.